This T cell receptor (beta chain) was identified in a study of blood T cell repertoires in COVID-19. Study-wide background: Samples of COVID-19 (acute and convalescent) were obtained from the United States, Italy and Spain. Sources were T cells, B-cell-depleted T cells, or PBMCs; the material itself was cDNA or gDNA.

The authors' processing: Estimation of nucleated cell counts relied on the amplification of reference gene primers. Here immunoSEQ multiplex PCR was the method, and the copy in TCRdb shows in-frame clones only, minus some. The V and J calls and clone size were taken over from that table, and D and trimming were inferred from the DNA. The sample has fewer than 80,000 clones, 79% seen once. CDR3 length: 14 amino acids. V was clipped by 0 bases and J by 4 bases, with 9 bases between them. Germline CDR1 reads LGHNA; CDR2 reads YSLEER. The chain employs TRBV4-3 and TRBJ1-2; no clear D gene. The clonotype comes from a woman older than 75 with active or convalescent COVID-19. Material for sequencing was peripheral blood. CDR3 DNA sequence: TGCGCCAGCAGCCAAGATCCACTCCCCTATGGCTACACCTTC. This encodes CASSQDPLPYGYTF.